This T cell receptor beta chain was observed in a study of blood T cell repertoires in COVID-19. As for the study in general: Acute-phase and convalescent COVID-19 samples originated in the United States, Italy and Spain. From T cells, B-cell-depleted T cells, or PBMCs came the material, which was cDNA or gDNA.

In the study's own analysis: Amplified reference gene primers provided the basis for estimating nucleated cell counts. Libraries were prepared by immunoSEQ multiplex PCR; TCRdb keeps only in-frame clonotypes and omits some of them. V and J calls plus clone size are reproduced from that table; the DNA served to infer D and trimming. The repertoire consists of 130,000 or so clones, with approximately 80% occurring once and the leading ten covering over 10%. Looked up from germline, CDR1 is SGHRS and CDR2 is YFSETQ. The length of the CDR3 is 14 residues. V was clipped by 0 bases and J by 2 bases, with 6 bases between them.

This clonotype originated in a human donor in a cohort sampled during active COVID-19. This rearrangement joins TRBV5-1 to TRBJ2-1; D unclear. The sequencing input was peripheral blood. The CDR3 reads CASSLDRTYNEQFF. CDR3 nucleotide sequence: TGCGCCAGCAGCTTGGACAGAACCTACAATGAGCAGTTCTTC. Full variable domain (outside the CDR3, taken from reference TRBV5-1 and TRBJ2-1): KAGVTQTPRYLIKTRGQQVTLSCSPISGHRSVSWYQQTPGQGLQFLFEYFSETQRNKGNFPGRFSGRQFSNSRSEMNVSTLELGDSALYLCASSLDRTYNEQFFGPGTRLTVL.